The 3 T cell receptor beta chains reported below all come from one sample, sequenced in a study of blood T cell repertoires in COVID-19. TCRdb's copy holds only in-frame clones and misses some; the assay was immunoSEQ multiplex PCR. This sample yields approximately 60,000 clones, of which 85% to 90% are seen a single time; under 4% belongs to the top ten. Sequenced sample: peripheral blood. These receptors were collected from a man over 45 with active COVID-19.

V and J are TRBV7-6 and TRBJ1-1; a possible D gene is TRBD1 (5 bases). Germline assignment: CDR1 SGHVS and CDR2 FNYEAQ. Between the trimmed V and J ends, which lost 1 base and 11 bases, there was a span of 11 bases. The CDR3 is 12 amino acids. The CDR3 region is CASSLVGGVAFF. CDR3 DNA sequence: TGTGCCAGCAGCTTAGTTGGAGGGGTGGCTTTCTTT.

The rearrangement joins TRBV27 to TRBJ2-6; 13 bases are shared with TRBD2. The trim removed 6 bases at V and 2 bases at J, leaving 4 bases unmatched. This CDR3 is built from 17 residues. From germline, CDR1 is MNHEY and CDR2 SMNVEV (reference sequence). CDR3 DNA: TGTGCCAGCAGGGGGACTAGCGGGACCCCTGGGGCCAACGTCCTGACTTTC. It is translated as CASRGTSGTPGANVLTF.

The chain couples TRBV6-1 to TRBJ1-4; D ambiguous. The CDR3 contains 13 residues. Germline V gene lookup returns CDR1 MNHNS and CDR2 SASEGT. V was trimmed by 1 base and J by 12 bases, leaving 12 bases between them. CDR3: CASSEGWEEELFF. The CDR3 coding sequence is TGTGCCAGCAGTGAAGGATGGGAGGAGGAACTGTTTTTT.